This entry describes one T cell receptor beta chain. The antigen is not known. Time point indicated: week 35, safety follow-up. Topical imiquimod accompanied each vaccine dose, which consisted of 300 ug of mutant IDH1 20-mer peptide. This record comes from a study of a mutant IDH1 vaccine in newly diagnosed glioma. Looking at the study overall: It was at week 35 that visit V12 occurred, and at week 47 that visit V13 did.

Sequencing used immunoSEQ multiplex PCR; TCRdb keeps in-frame clones, though not all of them. The table records 65,000 to 85,000 clones, around 90% of them present only once. The CDR3 spans 12 residues. V was shortened by 6 bases and J by 2 bases, with 7 bases between the two germline ends. The germline gives CDR1 SNHLY, CDR2 FYNNEI. The chain joins TRBV2 to TRBJ2-5; D remains ambiguous. The material sequenced was PBMCs, taken from a glioma patient whose treatment included an IDH1 peptide vaccine. The sequence came from a man aged 25 to 40 with glioma. CDR3 DNA sequence: TGTGCCAGCAGCTTTGAACAAGAGACCCAGTACTTC. It specifies CASSFEQETQYF.